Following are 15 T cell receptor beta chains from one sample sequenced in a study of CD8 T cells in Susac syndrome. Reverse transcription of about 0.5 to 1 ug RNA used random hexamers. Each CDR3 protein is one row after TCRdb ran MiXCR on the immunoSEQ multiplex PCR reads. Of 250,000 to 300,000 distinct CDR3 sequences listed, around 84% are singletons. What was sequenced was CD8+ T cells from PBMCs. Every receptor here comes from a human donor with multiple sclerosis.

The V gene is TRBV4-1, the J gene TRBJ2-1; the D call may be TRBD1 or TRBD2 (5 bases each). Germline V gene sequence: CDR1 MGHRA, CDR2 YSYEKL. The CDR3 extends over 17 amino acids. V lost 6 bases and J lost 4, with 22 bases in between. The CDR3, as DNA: TGCGCCAGCAGGCTATTCCTTCGAGGGACCTCGTACAATGAGCAGTTCTTC. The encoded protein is CASRLFLRGTSYNEQFF.

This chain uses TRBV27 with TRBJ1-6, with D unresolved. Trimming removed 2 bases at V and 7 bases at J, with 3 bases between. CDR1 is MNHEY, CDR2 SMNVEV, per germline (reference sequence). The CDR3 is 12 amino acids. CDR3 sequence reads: CASSLMNSPLHF. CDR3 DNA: TGTGCCAGCAGTTTAATGAATTCACCCCTCCACTTT.

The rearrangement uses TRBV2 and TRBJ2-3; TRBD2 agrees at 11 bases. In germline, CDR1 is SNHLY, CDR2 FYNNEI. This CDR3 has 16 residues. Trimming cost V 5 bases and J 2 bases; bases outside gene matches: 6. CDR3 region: CASSSGLAENTDTQYF. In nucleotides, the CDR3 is TGTGCCAGCAGTTCGGGACTAGCGGAAAACACAGATACGCAGTATTTT. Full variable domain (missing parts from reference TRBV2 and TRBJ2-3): EPEVTQTPSHQVTQMGQEVILRCVPISNHLYFYWYRQILGQKVEFLVSFYNNEISEKSEIFDDQFSVERPDGSNFTLKIRSTKLEDSAMYFCASSSGLAENTDTQYFGPGTRLTVL.

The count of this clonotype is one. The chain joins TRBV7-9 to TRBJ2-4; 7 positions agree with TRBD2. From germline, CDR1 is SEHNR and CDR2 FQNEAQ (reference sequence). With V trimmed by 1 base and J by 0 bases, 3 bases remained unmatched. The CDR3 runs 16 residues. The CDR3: CASSLGGGIAKNIQYF. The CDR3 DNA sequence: TGTGCCAGCAGCTTAGGCGGGGGAATAGCCAAAAACATTCAGTACTTC.

The CDR3 nucleotides read TGTGCCAGCAGCTTATTTTCTGGGACTAGCGGGAGGACCGGGGAGCTGTTTTTT. Translated, it gives CASSLFSGTSGRTGELFF. This chain joins TRBV11-2 and TRBJ2-2, with 15 bases that match TRBD2. The germline V gene encodes CDR1 SGHAT and CDR2 FQNNGV. V shed 2 bases and J 5 bases; nucleotides not matched to a gene: 6. The CDR3 covers 18 residues.

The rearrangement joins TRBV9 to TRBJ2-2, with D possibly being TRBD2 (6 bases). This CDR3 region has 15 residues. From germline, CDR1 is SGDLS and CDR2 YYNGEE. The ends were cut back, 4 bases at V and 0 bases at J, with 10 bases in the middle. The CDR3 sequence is CASSTGTSNTGELFF. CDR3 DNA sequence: TGTGCCAGCAGCACCGGGACTTCGAACACCGGGGAGCTGTTTTTT.

The CDR3 sequence is CAVRLGYNEQFF. The CDR3 nucleotides read TGTGCCGTACGACTGGGGTACAATGAGCAGTTCTTC. The chain couples TRBV27 to TRBJ2-1, with D unclear. Trimming took off 11 bases at V and 4 bases at J, with 12 bases between the two ends. Germline V lookup: CDR1 MNHEY, CDR2 SMNVEV (reference sequence). CDR3 length equals 12 residues.

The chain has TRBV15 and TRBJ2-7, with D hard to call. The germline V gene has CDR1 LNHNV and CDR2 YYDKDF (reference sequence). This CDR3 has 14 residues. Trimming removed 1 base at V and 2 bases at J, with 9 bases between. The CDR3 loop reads CATSRVGSTYEQYF. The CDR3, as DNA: TGTGCCACCAGCAGAGTAGGTTCGACCTACGAGCAGTACTTC.

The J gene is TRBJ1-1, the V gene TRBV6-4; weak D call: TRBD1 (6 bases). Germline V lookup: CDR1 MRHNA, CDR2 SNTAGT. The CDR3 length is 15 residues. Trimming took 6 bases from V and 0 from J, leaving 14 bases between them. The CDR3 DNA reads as TGTGCCAGCAGCGAGAAGGGGGGATTGAACACTGAAGCTTTCTTT. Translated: CASSEKGGLNTEAFF.

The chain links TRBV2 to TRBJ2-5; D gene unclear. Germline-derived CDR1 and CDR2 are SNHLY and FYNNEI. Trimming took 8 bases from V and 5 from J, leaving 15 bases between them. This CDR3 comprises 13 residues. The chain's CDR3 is CASGAGKRETQYF. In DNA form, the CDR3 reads TGTGCCAGCGGAGCTGGGAAAAGGGAGACCCAGTACTTC.

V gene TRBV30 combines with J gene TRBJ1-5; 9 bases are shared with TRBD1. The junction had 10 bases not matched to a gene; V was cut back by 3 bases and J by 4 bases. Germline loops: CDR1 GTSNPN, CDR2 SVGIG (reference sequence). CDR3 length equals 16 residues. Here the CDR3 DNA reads TGTGCCTGGAGCCCCAGAGGGACAGGGCCGAATCAGCCCCAGCATTTT. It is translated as CAWSPRGTGPNQPQHF. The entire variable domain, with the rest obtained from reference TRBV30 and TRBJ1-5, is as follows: SQTIHQWPATLVQPVGSPLSLECTVEGTSNPNLYWYRQAAGRGLQLLFYSVGIGQISSEVPQNLSASRPQDRQFILSSKKLLLSDSGFYLCAWSPRGTGPNQPQHFGDGTRLSIL.

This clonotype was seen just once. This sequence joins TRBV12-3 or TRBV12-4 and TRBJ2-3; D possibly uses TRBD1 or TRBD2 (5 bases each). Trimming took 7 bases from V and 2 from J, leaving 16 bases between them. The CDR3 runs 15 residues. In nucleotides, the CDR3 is TGTGCCAGCATCCGGGGCACACGGAACACAGATACGCAGTATTTT. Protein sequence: CASIRGTRNTDTQYF.

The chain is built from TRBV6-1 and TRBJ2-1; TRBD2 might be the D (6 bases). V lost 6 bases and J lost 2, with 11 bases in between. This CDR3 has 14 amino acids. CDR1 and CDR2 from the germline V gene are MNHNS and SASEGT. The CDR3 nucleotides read TGTGCCAGCAGGCGCGGGGTAACCTACAATGAGCAGTTCTTC. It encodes CASRRGVTYNEQFF.

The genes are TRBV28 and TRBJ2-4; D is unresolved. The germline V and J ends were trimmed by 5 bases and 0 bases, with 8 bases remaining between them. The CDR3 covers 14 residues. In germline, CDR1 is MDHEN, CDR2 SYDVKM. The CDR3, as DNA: TGTGCCAGCAGTCTCGGGTTAGCCAAAAACATTCAGTACTTC. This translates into CASSLGLAKNIQYF. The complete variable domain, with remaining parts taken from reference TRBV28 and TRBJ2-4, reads DVKVTQSSRYLVKRTGEKVFLECVQDMDHENMFWYRQDPGLGLRLIYFSYDVKMKEKGDIPEGYSVSREKKERFSLILESASTNQTSMYLCASSLGLAKNIQYFGAGTRLSVL.

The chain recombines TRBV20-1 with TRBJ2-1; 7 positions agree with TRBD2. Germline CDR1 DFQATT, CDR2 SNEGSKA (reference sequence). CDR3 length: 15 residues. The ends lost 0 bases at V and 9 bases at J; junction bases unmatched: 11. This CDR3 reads CSAREGGRALGEQFF. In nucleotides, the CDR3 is TGCAGTGCTAGAGAGGGAGGGAGGGCCCTCGGTGAGCAGTTCTTC.